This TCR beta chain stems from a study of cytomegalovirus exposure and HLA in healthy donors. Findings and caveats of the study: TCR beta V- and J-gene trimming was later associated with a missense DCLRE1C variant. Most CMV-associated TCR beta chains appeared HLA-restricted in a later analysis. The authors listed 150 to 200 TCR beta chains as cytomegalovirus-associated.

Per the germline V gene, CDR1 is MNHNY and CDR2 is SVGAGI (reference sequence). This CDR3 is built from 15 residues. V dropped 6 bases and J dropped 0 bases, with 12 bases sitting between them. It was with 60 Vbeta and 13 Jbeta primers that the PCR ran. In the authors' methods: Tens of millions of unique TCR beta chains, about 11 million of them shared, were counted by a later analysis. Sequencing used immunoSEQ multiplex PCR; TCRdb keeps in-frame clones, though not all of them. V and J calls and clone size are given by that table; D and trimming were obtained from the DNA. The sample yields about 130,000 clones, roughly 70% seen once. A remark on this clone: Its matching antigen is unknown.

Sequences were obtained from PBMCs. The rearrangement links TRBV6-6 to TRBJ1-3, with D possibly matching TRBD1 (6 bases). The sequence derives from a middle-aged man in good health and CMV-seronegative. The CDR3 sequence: CASRRSGASGNTIYF. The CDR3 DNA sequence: TGTGCCAGCAGAAGATCAGGGGCCTCTGGAAACACCATATATTTT.